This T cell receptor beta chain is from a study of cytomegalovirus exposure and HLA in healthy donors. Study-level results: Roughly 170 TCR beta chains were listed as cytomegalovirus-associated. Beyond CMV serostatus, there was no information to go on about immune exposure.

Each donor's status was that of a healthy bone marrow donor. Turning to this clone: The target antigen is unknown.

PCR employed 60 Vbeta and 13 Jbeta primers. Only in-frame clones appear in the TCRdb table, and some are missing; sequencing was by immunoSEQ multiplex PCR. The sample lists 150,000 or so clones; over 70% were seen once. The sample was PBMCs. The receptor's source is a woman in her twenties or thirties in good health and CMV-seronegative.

This chain's CDR3 is CASSLAGQGMGGYTF. DNA of the CDR3: TGCGCCAGCAGCTTGGCCGGACAGGGAATGGGTGGCTACACCTTC. This chain links TRBV5-1 with TRBJ1-2; TRBD1 aligns across 8 bases. The junction had 8 bases not matched to a gene; V was cut back by 0 bases and J by 7 bases. The length of the CDR3 is 15 residues. Germline values: CDR1 SGHRS, CDR2 YFSETQ.